This TCR beta chain originates from a study of OX40 agonist ivuxolimab in advanced cancers. Study context: Cohort: approximately 83% men, mean age about 60, aged about 20 to 79. Patients with prior anti-PD-1, anti-PD-L1 or anti-CTLA-4 therapy were eligible; approximately 37% had some. Study-wide findings and caveats: CD4+ and CD8+ T cells in blood underwent clonal expansion by week 6 at 0.1 to 3.0 mg/kg.

About this clone: As yet, its antigen is unknown.

This CDR3 spans 12 amino acids. Trimming stripped 7 bases from V and 3 bases from J, with 7 bases between. Germline loops: CDR1 MNHNY, CDR2 SVGAGI (reference sequence). Autoimmune disease history or systemic immunosuppression disqualified patients. Data came from immunoSEQ multiplex PCR; TCRdb stores just in-frame clones and leaves some out. The data show about 58,000 clones, with less than 90% seen just once and less than 4% held by the top ten. V and J are TRBV6-6 and TRBJ1-5; D is ambiguous. The sample was CD4+ or CD8+ T cells sorted from blood, taken in a trial of the OX40 agonist ivuxolimab. This TCR was sampled from an adult with an advanced solid tumor such as melanoma, head and neck, liver or kidney cancer. The CDR3 sequence is CASTTNNQPQHF. The CDR3 region has the DNA TGTGCCAGCACGACAAACAATCAGCCCCAGCATTTT.